The clone carrying this T cell receptor beta chain was observed at least ten times. A second PCR, run for about 7 to 11 cycles, used a sample-barcoded 5' primer plus a J-beta primer mix. From the 5' RACE reads, TCRdb called clonotypes with MiXCR, one entry per CDR3 protein. The sample lists over a million distinct CDR3 sequences; approximately 40% were seen once. This sample was taken from a study of blood T cells in healthy people across ages. This CDR3 spans 14 amino acids. V lost 8 bases, J lost 0 bases, and 13 bases lay in between. Isolation recovered at least 6.5 million PBMCs from every sample. This chain uses TRBV12-3 or TRBV12-4 with TRBJ1-2, with D possibly matching TRBD1 (6 bases). The specimen sequenced was blood. The source is a woman in her late teens or twenties in good health. The CDR3 region has the DNA TGTGCCAGCGGGCAGGGGCGAACTAACTATGGCTACACCTTC. It yields the protein CASGQGRTNYGYTF.